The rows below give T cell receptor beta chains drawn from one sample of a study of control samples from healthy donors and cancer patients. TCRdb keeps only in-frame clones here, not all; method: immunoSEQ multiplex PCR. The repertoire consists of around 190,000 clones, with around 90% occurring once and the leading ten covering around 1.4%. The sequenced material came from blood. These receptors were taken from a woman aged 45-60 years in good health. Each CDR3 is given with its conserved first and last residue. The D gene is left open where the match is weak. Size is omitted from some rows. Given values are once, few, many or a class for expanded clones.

CDR3aa: CASSSRGGAETQYF
CDR3nt: TGTGCCAGCTCGTCGAGGGGTGGGGCGGAGACCCAGTACTTC
j_gene: TRBJ2-5
d_gene: -
len: 14
abundance: -
v_gene: TRBV18

CDR3aa: CASSSPSYNEQFF
CDR3nt: TGTGCCAGCAGCTCCCCCTCCTACAATGAGCAGTTCTTC
j_gene: TRBJ2-1
d_gene: -
len: 13
abundance: -
v_gene: TRBV21-1

CDR3aa: CASKPGQSSPLHF
CDR3nt: TGTGCCAGCAAGCCGGGGCAAAGTTCACCCCTCCACTTT
j_gene: TRBJ1-6
d_gene: -
len: 13
abundance: -
v_gene: TRBV6-5

CDR3aa: CASSSGQYNQPQHF
CDR3nt: TGTGCCAGCAGCTCCGGACAGTACAATCAGCCCCAGCATTTT
j_gene: TRBJ1-5
d_gene: -
len: 14
abundance: -
v_gene: TRBV5-8

CDR3aa: CASSLGLTGGDGYTF
CDR3nt: TGTGCCAGCAGCTTGGGACTGACAGGGGGCGATGGCTACACCTTC
j_gene: TRBJ1-2
d_gene: TRBD1
len: 15
abundance: -
v_gene: TRBV5-4

CDR3aa: CASSQGDGSYGYTF
CDR3nt: TGTGCCAGCAGCCAAGGGGACGGTTCATATGGCTACACCTTC
j_gene: TRBJ1-2
d_gene: -
len: 14
abundance: -
v_gene: TRBV5-6

CDR3aa: CASSLYRRTLGYTF
CDR3nt: TGTGCCAGCAGTTTATACCGGCGGACCCTTGGCTACACCTTC
j_gene: TRBJ1-2
d_gene: -
len: 14
abundance: -
v_gene: TRBV28

CDR3aa: CASSAGSMPTNEKLFF
CDR3nt: TGTGCCAGCAGTGCGGGCAGTATGCCAACTAATGAAAAACTGTTTTTT
j_gene: TRBJ1-4
d_gene: -
len: 16
abundance: -
v_gene: TRBV25-1

CDR3aa: CASSLAGKAFF
CDR3nt: TGTGCCAGTAGTTTGGCAGGGAAGGCTTTCTTT
j_gene: TRBJ1-1
d_gene: -
len: 11
abundance: -
v_gene: TRBV19

CDR3aa: CASTDDGSTSTDTQYF
CDR3nt: TGTGCCAGTACCGATGACGGATCCACTAGCACAGATACGCAGTATTTT
j_gene: TRBJ2-3
d_gene: -
len: 16
abundance: -
v_gene: TRBV19

CDR3aa: CASSPTRLYTEAFF
CDR3nt: TGTGCCAGCAGCCCAACCAGGTTATACACTGAAGCTTTCTTT
j_gene: TRBJ1-1
d_gene: -
len: 14
abundance: few
v_gene: TRBV11-2

CDR3aa: CAIRRGRLGTGELFF
CDR3nt: TGTGCCATTAGGCGGGGGCGACTAGGTACCGGGGAGCTGTTTTTT
j_gene: TRBJ2-2
d_gene: -
len: 15
abundance: -
v_gene: TRBV15

CDR3aa: CASSQERNTGELFF
CDR3nt: TGCGCCAGCAGCCAAGAAAGGAACACCGGGGAGCTGTTTTTT
j_gene: TRBJ2-2
d_gene: -
len: 14
abundance: -
v_gene: TRBV4-3

CDR3aa: CASSLFGVGYGYTF
CDR3nt: TGTGCCAGCAGCCTTTTCGGGGTCGGCTATGGCTACACCTTC
j_gene: TRBJ1-2
d_gene: -
len: 14
abundance: -
v_gene: TRBV28

CDR3aa: CASSTRQGLGYEQYF
CDR3nt: TGTGCCAGCAGCACTCGACAGGGTCTGGGGTACGAGCAGTACTTC
j_gene: TRBJ2-7
d_gene: TRBD1
len: 15
abundance: few
v_gene: TRBV3-1/TRBV3-2

CDR3aa: CASRLGLDEQFF
CDR3nt: TGTGCCAGCAGGCTGGGACTCGATGAGCAGTTCTTC
j_gene: TRBJ2-1
d_gene: -
len: 12
abundance: -
v_gene: TRBV5-5

CDR3aa: CASSTTGGGGYGYTF
CDR3nt: TGTGCCAGCAGTACCACAGGGGGCGGAGGCTATGGCTACACCTTC
j_gene: TRBJ1-2
d_gene: TRBD1
len: 15
abundance: -
v_gene: TRBV25-1

CDR3aa: CAWSVSGNTIYF
CDR3nt: TGTGCCTGGAGTGTCTCTGGAAACACCATATATTTT
j_gene: TRBJ1-3
d_gene: -
len: 12
abundance: many
v_gene: TRBV30

CDR3aa: CASSEIGRNTEAFF
CDR3nt: TGTGCCAGCAGTGAAATAGGTAGAAACACTGAAGCTTTCTTT
j_gene: TRBJ1-1
d_gene: -
len: 14
abundance: -
v_gene: TRBV6-1

CDR3aa: CASSSDGRRDEQFF
CDR3nt: TGCGCCAGCAGCTCGGACGGTCGCCGTGATGAGCAGTTCTTC
j_gene: TRBJ2-1
d_gene: -
len: 14
abundance: -
v_gene: TRBV5-1

CDR3aa: CASSLTGTVNNEQFF
CDR3nt: TGTGCCAGCAGCTTGACCGGGACAGTCAACAATGAGCAGTTCTTC
j_gene: TRBJ2-1
d_gene: TRBD1
len: 15
abundance: -
v_gene: TRBV7-9

CDR3aa: CATSGPTEKLFF
CDR3nt: TGTGCCACCAGCGGCCCGACTGAAAAACTGTTTTTT
j_gene: TRBJ1-4
d_gene: -
len: 12
abundance: -
v_gene: TRBV15

CDR3aa: CASNPRGGDQPQHF
CDR3nt: TGTGCCAGCAACCCCAGGGGAGGAGATCAGCCCCAGCATTTT
j_gene: TRBJ1-5
d_gene: -
len: 14
abundance: -
v_gene: TRBV7-2

CDR3aa: CATSWDNTEAFF
CDR3nt: TGTGCCACCAGCTGGGATAACACTGAAGCTTTCTTT
j_gene: TRBJ1-1
d_gene: -
len: 12
abundance: -
v_gene: TRBV15

CDR3aa: CASPRVGPTNEKLFF
CDR3nt: TGTGCCTCCCCTAGGGTGGGGCCTACTAATGAAAAACTGTTTTTT
j_gene: TRBJ1-4
d_gene: -
len: 15
abundance: once
v_gene: TRBV30

CDR3aa: CSARQREEYF
CDR3nt: TGCAGTGCTAGACAGCGGGAGGAATATTTT
j_gene: TRBJ2-3
d_gene: TRBD2
len: 10
abundance: -
v_gene: TRBV20-1

CDR3aa: CASSQVYRGEAFF
CDR3nt: TGCGCCAGCAGCCAAGTCTACAGGGGAGAAGCTTTCTTT
j_gene: TRBJ1-1
d_gene: TRBD1
len: 13
abundance: -
v_gene: TRBV4-3

CDR3aa: CASSLISGANVLTF
CDR3nt: TGTGCCAGCAGCTTGATTTCTGGGGCCAACGTCCTGACTTTC
j_gene: TRBJ2-6
d_gene: -
len: 14
abundance: -
v_gene: TRBV5-6

CDR3aa: CASSQEVEVLYEQYF
CDR3nt: TGCGCCAGCAGCCAAGAAGTGGAGGTCCTCTACGAGCAGTACTTC
j_gene: TRBJ2-7
d_gene: -
len: 15
abundance: few
v_gene: TRBV4-1

CDR3aa: CASSSGQGTNEQFF
CDR3nt: TGCGCCAGCAGCTCCGGACAGGGGACTAATGAGCAGTTCTTC
j_gene: TRBJ2-1
d_gene: TRBD1
len: 14
abundance: few
v_gene: TRBV5-1

CDR3aa: CASSLAGKLFF
CDR3nt: TGTGCCAGCTCCCTGGCCGGAAAACTGTTTTTT
j_gene: TRBJ1-4
d_gene: -
len: 11
abundance: -
v_gene: TRBV7-9

CDR3aa: CSARDTEAFF
CDR3nt: TGCAGTGCTAGAGACACTGAAGCTTTCTTT
j_gene: TRBJ1-1
d_gene: -
len: 10
abundance: -
v_gene: TRBV20-1

CDR3aa: CASGDSGLAYEQYF
CDR3nt: TGTGCCAGCGGAGACTCGGGACTAGCCTACGAGCAGTACTTC
j_gene: TRBJ2-7
d_gene: TRBD2
len: 14
abundance: -
v_gene: TRBV28

CDR3aa: CASRQVNNQPQHF
CDR3nt: TGTGCCAGCAGACAGGTGAACAATCAGCCCCAGCATTTT
j_gene: TRBJ1-5
d_gene: -
len: 13
abundance: few
v_gene: TRBV6-5

CDR3aa: CASSCPGTGVPYEQYF
CDR3nt: TGTGCCAGCAGTTGCCCAGGGACAGGGGTCCCCTACGAGCAGTACTTC
j_gene: TRBJ2-7
d_gene: TRBD1
len: 16
abundance: -
v_gene: TRBV6-9

CDR3aa: CATSRGGQAYGYTF
CDR3nt: TGTGCCACCAGCAGAGGGGGACAGGCCTATGGCTACACCTTC
j_gene: TRBJ1-2
d_gene: TRBD1
len: 14
abundance: -
v_gene: TRBV15

CDR3aa: CASTGQNLVGELFF
CDR3nt: TGTGCCAGTACGGGACAGAATCTTGTGGGGGAGCTGTTTTTT
j_gene: TRBJ2-2
d_gene: TRBD1
len: 14
abundance: -
v_gene: TRBV19

CDR3aa: CASSLDEQGSRPQHF
CDR3nt: TGTGCCAGCAGCTTAGACGAACAGGGATCTAGGCCCCAGCATTTT
j_gene: TRBJ1-5
d_gene: -
len: 15
abundance: -
v_gene: TRBV7-9

CDR3aa: CSVGAGGNYGYTF
CDR3nt: TGCAGCGTTGGAGCAGGGGGGAACTATGGCTACACCTTC
j_gene: TRBJ1-2
d_gene: TRBD1
len: 13
abundance: -
v_gene: TRBV29-1

CDR3aa: CASSYLGYSNQPQHF
CDR3nt: TGTGCCAGCAGTTATTTGGGCTATAGCAATCAGCCCCAGCATTTT
j_gene: TRBJ1-5
d_gene: -
len: 15
abundance: -
v_gene: TRBV6-7

CDR3aa: CASSPGGAGLYEQYF
CDR3nt: TGTGCCAGCAGCCCCGGCGGGGCGGGACTCTACGAGCAGTACTTC
j_gene: TRBJ2-7
d_gene: -
len: 15
abundance: -
v_gene: TRBV11-3

CDR3aa: CASSLILAYEQYF
CDR3nt: TGTGCCAGCAGTTTGATACTAGCTTACGAGCAGTACTTC
j_gene: TRBJ2-7
d_gene: -
len: 13
abundance: once
v_gene: TRBV27

CDR3aa: CASTPGRGVDEQYF
CDR3nt: TGTGCCAGTACCCCGGGCAGGGGCGTGGACGAGCAGTACTTC
j_gene: TRBJ2-7
d_gene: -
len: 14
abundance: -
v_gene: TRBV19

CDR3aa: CASSQASSGRLAQQYF
CDR3nt: TGTGCCAGCAGCCAAGCGTCTAGCGGGAGACTCGCCCAGCAGTACTTC
j_gene: TRBJ2-7
d_gene: TRBD2
len: 16
abundance: -
v_gene: TRBV3-1/TRBV3-2

CDR3aa: CASSLSGLSTDTQYF
CDR3nt: TGCGCCAGCAGCTTATCAGGGTTAAGCACAGATACGCAGTATTTT
j_gene: TRBJ2-3
d_gene: -
len: 15
abundance: -
v_gene: TRBV5-1

CDR3aa: CASSSRPAGELFF
CDR3nt: TGTGCCAGCAGCTCCAGGCCAGCCGGGGAGCTGTTTTTT
j_gene: TRBJ2-2
d_gene: -
len: 13
abundance: -
v_gene: TRBV7-8

CDR3aa: CASSALAGGPEETQYF
CDR3nt: TGTGCCAGCAGCGCCTTAGCGGGAGGACCTGAGGAGACCCAGTACTTC
j_gene: TRBJ2-5
d_gene: TRBD2
len: 16
abundance: -
v_gene: TRBV7-3

CDR3aa: CASGLGQLNTDTQYF
CDR3nt: TGTGCTAGTGGGTTGGGGCAGCTCAACACAGATACGCAGTATTTT
j_gene: TRBJ2-3
d_gene: -
len: 15
abundance: -
v_gene: TRBV12-5

CDR3aa: CASSPTGGLTEAFF
CDR3nt: TGTGCCAGCAGCCCGACAGGGGGCTTGACTGAAGCTTTCTTT
j_gene: TRBJ1-1
d_gene: TRBD1
len: 14
abundance: -
v_gene: TRBV7-9

CDR3aa: CASSLKSGYEQYF
CDR3nt: TGTGCCAGCAGCTTAAAGTCGGGCTACGAGCAGTACTTC
j_gene: TRBJ2-7
d_gene: -
len: 13
abundance: -
v_gene: TRBV7-3

CDR3aa: CASSLEQGANEKLFF
CDR3nt: TGCGCCAGCAGCTTGGAACAGGGTGCTAATGAAAAACTGTTTTTT
j_gene: TRBJ1-4
d_gene: -
len: 15
abundance: once
v_gene: TRBV5-1

CDR3aa: CASRGMNTEAFF
CDR3nt: TGTGCCAGTCGAGGCATGAACACTGAAGCTTTCTTT
j_gene: TRBJ1-1
d_gene: -
len: 12
abundance: -
v_gene: TRBV19

CDR3aa: CASSYEGPASADEQFF
CDR3nt: TGTGCCAGCAGTTACGAGGGGCCAGCCAGTGCCGATGAGCAGTTCTTC
j_gene: TRBJ2-1
d_gene: -
len: 16
abundance: -
v_gene: TRBV6-5

CDR3aa: CASSGLSSNQPQHF
CDR3nt: TGTGCCAGCAGTGGCCTGTCAAGCAATCAGCCCCAGCATTTT
j_gene: TRBJ1-5
d_gene: -
len: 14
abundance: -
v_gene: TRBV6-2/TRBV6-3